This T cell receptor (beta chain) was sequenced in a study of Ad26.COV2.S vaccination and SARS-CoV-2 variants. The CDR3 contains 16 residues. Germline CDR1 and CDR2: SGHNT and YYREEE (reference sequence). V was trimmed by 4 bases and J by 6 bases, leaving 19 bases between them. As to treatment: 15 to 20 received Ad26.COV2.S at low or high dose, single or two shots; about 5 received placebo; per-sample allocation not given. Collection of samples fell on day 63 after the first vaccine or placebo injection. This vaccine is an Ad26 vector that expresses the Wuhan-strain SARS-CoV-2 spike. Profiled with immunoSEQ multiplex PCR; TCRdb holds only in-frame clones, not every one. The table includes fewer than 400,000 clones, roughly 84% detected once. This clone has only one observation.

This clonotype originated in a person between 18 and 60 years old who received the Ad26.COV2.S COVID-19 vaccine or a placebo. The rearrangement uses TRBV5-4 and TRBJ1-4; D gene unclear. The source material was peripheral blood, sampled in a trial of Ad26.COV2.S vaccine versus placebo. CDR3 sequence: CASSGGPGGVDEKLFF. The CDR3 DNA sequence: TGTGCCAGCAGCGGTGGCCCGGGAGGCGTAGATGAAAAACTGTTTTTT.